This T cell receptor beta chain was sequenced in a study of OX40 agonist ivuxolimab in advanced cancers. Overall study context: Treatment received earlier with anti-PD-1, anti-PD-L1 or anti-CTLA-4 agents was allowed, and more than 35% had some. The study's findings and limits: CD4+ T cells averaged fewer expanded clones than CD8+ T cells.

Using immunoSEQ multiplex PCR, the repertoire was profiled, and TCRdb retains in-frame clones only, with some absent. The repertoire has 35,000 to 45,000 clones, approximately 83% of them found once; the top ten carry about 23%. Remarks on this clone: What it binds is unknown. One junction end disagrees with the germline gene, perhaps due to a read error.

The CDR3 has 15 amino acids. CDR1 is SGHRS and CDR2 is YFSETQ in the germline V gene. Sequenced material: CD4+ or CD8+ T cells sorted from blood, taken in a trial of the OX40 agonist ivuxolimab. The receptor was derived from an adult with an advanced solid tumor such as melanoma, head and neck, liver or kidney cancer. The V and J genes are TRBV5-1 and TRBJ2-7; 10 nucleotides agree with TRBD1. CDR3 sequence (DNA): TGCGCCAGCAGGTTGGGACAGGGGATTGCCTACGAGCAGTACTTC. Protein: CASRLGQGIAYEQYF.